This TCR beta chain was obtained from a study of radiotherapy plus CTLA-4 blockade in lung cancer. General study points: Peripheral blood showed expansion of tumor-derived TCR clones after radiotherapy and ipilimumab. Interferon-beta and early blood T cell clone dynamics reportedly predicted response best.

Clones were read by immunoSEQ multiplex PCR, and TCRdb kept only the in-frame ones, dropping some. The sample contains roughly 90,000 clones, around 78% of which appear only once. The CDR3 has 15 residues. With V trimmed by 2 bases and J by 5 bases, 4 bases remained unmatched. Germline CDR1 and CDR2: SGHDT and YYEEEE. Comments on this clone: As yet, its antigen is unknown.

The source was peripheral blood, collected from a patient treated with radiotherapy plus ipilimumab. This sequence originates from a human donor with non-small cell lung cancer who had a partial response to radiotherapy plus ipilimumab. Some clones in this sample may be carry-over from other donors' samples. V gene TRBV5-6 combines with J gene TRBJ2-5, with 12 positions matching TRBD2. CDR3: CASSFITSGRETQYF. As DNA, the CDR3 is TGTGCCAGCAGCTTTATTACTAGCGGGAGGGAGACCCAGTACTTC. Variable domain in full (rest from reference TRBV5-6 and TRBJ2-5): DAGVTQSPTHLIKTRGQQVTLRCSPKSGHDTVSWYQQALGQGPQFIFQYYEEEERQRGNFPDRFSGHQFPNYSSELNVNALLLGDSALYLCASSFITSGRETQYFGPGTRLLVL.